This T cell receptor beta chain derives from a study of a mutant IDH1 vaccine in newly diagnosed glioma. Time point denoted: week 47, end of study. The investigators gave 300 ug of mutant IDH1 20-mer peptide in each vaccine dose, together with topical imiquimod. Patients underwent eight vaccinations, which took place in weeks 1, 3, 5, 7, 11, 15, 19 and 23. A note on this clone: The antigen is unknown.

Germline-derived CDR1 and CDR2 are GTSNPN and SVGIG (reference sequence). The V segment lost 3 bases and the J segment 8 bases; nucleotides outside the gene matches: 5. The CDR3 covers 14 residues. Sequencing was performed with immunoSEQ multiplex PCR; in TCRdb, only in-frame clones are kept and a portion is missing. The sample lists tens of thousands of clones; about 65% were seen once. Sequences were derived from peripheral blood mononuclear cells (PBMCs), sampled from a glioma patient whose treatment included an IDH1 peptide vaccine. The TCR originated in a man aged 40-49 years with glioma. Some clones in this sample may be carry-over from other donors' samples. The genes are TRBV30 and TRBJ1-6; 9 bases map to TRBD1. The CDR3 DNA reads TGTGCCTGGAGCCCGGGACAGGGTTATTCACCCCTCCACTTT. Translated: CAWSPGQGYSPLHF.